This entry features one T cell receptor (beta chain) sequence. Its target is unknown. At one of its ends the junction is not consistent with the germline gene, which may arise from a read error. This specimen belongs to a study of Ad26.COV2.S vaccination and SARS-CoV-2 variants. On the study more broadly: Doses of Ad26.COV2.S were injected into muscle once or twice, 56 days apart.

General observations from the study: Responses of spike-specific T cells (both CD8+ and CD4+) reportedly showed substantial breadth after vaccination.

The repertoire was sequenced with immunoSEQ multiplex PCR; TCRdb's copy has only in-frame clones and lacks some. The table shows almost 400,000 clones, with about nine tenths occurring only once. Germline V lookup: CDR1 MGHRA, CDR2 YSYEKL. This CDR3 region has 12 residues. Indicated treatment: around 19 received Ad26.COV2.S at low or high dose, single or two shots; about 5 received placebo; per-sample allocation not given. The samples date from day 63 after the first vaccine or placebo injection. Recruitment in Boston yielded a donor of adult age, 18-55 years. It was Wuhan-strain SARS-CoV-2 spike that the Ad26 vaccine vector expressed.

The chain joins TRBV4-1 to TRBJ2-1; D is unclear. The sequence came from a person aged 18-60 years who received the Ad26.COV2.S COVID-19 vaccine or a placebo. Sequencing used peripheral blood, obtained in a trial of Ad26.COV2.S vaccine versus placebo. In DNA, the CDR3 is TGCGCCAGCAGCCAACCCTACGATGAGCAGTTCTTC. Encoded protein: CASSQPYDEQFF.